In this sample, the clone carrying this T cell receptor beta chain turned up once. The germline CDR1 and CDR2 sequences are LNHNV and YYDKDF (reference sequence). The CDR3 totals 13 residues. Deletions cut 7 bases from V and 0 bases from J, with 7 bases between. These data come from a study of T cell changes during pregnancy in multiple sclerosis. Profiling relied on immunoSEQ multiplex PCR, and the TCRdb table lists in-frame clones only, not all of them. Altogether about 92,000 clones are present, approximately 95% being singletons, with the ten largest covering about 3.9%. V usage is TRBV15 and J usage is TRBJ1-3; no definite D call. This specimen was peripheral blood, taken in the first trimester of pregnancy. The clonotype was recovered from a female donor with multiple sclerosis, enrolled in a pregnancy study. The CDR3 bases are TGTGCCACCACACTGCCCTCTGGAAACACCATATATTTT. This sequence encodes CATTLPSGNTIYF.